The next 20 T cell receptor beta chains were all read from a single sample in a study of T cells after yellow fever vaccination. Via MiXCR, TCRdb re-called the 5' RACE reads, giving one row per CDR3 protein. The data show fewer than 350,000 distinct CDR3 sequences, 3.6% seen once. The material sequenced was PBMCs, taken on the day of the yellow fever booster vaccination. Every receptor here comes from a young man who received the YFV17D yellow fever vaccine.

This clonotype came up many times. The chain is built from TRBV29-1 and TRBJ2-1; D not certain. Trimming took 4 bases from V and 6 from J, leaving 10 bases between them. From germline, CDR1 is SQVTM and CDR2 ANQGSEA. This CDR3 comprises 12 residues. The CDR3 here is CSVGPSVNEQFF. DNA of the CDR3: TGCAGCGTTGGACCCTCCGTCAATGAGCAGTTCTTC.

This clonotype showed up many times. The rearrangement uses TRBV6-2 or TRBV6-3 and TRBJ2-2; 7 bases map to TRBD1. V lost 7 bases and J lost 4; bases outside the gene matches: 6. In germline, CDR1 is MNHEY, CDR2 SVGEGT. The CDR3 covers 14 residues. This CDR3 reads CASIPGQFTGELFF. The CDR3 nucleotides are TGTGCCAGCATTCCGGGACAGTTCACCGGGGAGCTGTTTTTT.

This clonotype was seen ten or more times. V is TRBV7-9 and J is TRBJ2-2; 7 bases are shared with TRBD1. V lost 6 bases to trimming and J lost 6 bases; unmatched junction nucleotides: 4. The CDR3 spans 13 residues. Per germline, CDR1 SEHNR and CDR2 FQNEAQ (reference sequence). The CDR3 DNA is TGTGCCAGCAGGACAGGGTCCCCCGGGGAGCTGTTTTTT. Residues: CASRTGSPGELFF.

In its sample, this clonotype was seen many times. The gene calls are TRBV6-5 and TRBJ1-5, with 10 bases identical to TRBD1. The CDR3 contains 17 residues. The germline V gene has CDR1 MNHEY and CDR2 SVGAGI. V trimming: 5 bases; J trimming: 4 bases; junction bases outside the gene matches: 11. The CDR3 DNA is TGTGCCAGCAGTACCCTGGGGGGACAGGGGATGAATCAGCCCCAGCATTTT. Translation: CASSTLGGQGMNQPQHF.

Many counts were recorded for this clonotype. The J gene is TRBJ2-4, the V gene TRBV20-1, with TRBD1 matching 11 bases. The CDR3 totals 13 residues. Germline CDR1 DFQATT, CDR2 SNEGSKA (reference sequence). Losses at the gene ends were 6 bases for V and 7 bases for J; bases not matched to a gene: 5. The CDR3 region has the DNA TGCAGTGCCGGCCGGGACAGGGGGAACATTCAGTACTTC. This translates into CSAGRDRGNIQYF.

Written as DNA, the CDR3 is TGCGCCAGCAGCCTAAGTTCCGCTCGGGGCGCTGCTGAAGCTTTCTTT. Protein sequence: CASSLSSARGAAEAFF. This chain uses TRBV4-1 with TRBJ1-1; D is possibly TRBD1 (5 bases). This CDR3 is 16 amino acids long. V lost 4 bases and J 6 bases, leaving 21 bases between the germline ends. Germline-derived CDR1 and CDR2 are MGHRA and YSYEKL.

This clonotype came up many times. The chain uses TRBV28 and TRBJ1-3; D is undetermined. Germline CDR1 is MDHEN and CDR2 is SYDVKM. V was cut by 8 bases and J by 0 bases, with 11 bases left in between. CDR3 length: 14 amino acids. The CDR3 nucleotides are TGTGCCAGCCTTGGAGCCAACTCTGGAAACACCATATATTTT. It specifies CASLGANSGNTIYF. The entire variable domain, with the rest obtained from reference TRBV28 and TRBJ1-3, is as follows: DVKVTQSSRYLVKRTGEKVFLECVQDMDHENMFWYRQDPGLGLRLIYFSYDVKMKEKGDIPEGYSVSREKKERFSLILESASTNQTSMYLCASLGANSGNTIYFGEGSWLTVV.

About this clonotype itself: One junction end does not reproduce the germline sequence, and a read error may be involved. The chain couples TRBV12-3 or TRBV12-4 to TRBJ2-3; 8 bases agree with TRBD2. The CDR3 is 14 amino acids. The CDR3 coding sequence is TGTGCCAGCTGTTTCGGGGGGGCCGCAGATACGCAGTATTTT. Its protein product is CASCFGGAADTQYF.

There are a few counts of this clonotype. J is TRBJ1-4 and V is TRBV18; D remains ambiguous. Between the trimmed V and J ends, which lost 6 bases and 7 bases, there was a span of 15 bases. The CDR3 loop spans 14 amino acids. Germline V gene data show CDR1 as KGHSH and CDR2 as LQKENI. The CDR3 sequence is CASSPARGSEKLFF. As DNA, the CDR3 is TGTGCCAGCTCCCCCGCAAGAGGGAGTGAAAAACTGTTTTTT. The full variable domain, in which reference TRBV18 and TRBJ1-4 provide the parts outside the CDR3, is NAGVMQNPRHLVRRRGQEARLRCSPMKGHSHVYWYRQLPEEGLKFMVYLQKENIIDESGMPKERFSAEFPKEGPSILRIQQVVRGDSAAYFCASSPARGSEKLFFGSGTQLSVL.

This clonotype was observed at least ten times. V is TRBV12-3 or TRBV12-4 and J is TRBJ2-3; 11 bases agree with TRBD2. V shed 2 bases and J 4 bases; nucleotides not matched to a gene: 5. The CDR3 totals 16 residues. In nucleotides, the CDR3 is TGTGCCAGCAGTTTACATCTAGCGGGGGGACCAGATACGCAGTATTTT. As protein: CASSLHLAGGPDTQYF.

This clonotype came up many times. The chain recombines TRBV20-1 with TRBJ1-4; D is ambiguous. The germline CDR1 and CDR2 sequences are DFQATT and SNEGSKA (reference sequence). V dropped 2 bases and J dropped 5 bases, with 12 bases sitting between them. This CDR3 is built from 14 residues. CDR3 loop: CSARPAIENEKLFF. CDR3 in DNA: TGCAGTGCTAGACCAGCCATAGAGAATGAAAAACTGTTTTTT.

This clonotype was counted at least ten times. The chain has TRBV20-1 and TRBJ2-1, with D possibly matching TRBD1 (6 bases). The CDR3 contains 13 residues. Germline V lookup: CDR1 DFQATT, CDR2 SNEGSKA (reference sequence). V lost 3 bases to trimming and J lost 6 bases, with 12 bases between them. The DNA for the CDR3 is TGCAGTGCTAGGGGTGGACAGTCCAATGAGCAGTTCTTC. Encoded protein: CSARGGQSNEQFF.

CDR3 DNA sequence: TGTGCCAGCAGCTTGGGCAGAGAGCCTGAGCAGTTCTTC. Translating it yields CASSLGREPEQFF. This chain connects TRBV5-4 to TRBJ2-1; D is uncertain. Trimming stripped 0 bases from V and 9 bases from J, with 10 bases between. Germline assignment: CDR1 SGHNT and CDR2 YYREEE (reference sequence). The CDR3 has 13 residues.

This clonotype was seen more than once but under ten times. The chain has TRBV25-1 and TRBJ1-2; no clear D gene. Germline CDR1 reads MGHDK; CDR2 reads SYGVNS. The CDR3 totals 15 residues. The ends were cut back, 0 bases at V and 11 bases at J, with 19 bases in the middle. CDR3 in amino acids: CASSEYGTKLAGYTF. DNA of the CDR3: TGTGCCAGCAGTGAATATGGTACCAAACTGGCGGGATACACCTTC.

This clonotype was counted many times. The chain's CDR3 is CASSSSGGLYEQYF. The CDR3 region has the DNA TGTGCCAGCAGCAGTAGCGGGGGGCTCTACGAGCAGTACTTC. This sequence joins TRBV7-8 and TRBJ2-7; 10 positions agree with TRBD2. The germline gives CDR1 SGHVS, CDR2 FQNEAQ. This CDR3 has 14 residues. After removal of 5 bases from V and 3 bases from J, the junction contained 4 bases not matched to a gene. Supplemented by reference TRBV7-8 and TRBJ2-7, the full variable domain reads GAGVSQSPRYKVAKRGQDVALRCDPISGHVSLFWYQQALGQGPEFLTYFQNEAQLDKSGLPSDRFFAERPEGSVSTLKIQRTQQEDSAVYLCASSSSGGLYEQYFGPGTRLTVT.

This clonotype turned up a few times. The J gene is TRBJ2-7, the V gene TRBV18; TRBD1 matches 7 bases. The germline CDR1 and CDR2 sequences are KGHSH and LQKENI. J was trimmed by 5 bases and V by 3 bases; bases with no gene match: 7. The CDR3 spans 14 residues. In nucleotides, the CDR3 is TGTGCCAGCTCACCCGAGGACAGGCTCCACGAGCAGTACTTC. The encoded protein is CASSPEDRLHEQYF.

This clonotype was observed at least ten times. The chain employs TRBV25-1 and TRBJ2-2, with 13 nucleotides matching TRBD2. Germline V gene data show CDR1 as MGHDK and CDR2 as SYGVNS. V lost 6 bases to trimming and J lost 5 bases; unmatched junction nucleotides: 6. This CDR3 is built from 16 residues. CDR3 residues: CASRMTSGGWTGELFF. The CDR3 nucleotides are TGTGCCAGCAGGATGACTAGCGGGGGGTGGACCGGGGAGCTGTTTTTT.

The CDR3 sequence is CSAMEQGMNTEAFF. The DNA of the CDR3 is TGCAGTGCGATGGAACAGGGCATGAACACTGAAGCTTTCTTT. This chain uses TRBV20-1 with TRBJ1-1; TRBD1 might be the D (6 bases). The V and J ends lost 6 bases and 0 bases respectively, with 14 bases between them. This CDR3 has 14 residues. Germline CDR1 is DFQATT and CDR2 is SNEGSKA (reference sequence).

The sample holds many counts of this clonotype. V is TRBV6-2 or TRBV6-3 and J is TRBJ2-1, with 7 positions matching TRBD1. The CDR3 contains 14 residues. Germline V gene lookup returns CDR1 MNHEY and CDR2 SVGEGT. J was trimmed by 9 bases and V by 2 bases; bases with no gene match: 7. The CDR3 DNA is TGTGCCAGCAGTTACGGAACAGGGGACGGTGAGCAGTTCTTC. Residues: CASSYGTGDGEQFF.

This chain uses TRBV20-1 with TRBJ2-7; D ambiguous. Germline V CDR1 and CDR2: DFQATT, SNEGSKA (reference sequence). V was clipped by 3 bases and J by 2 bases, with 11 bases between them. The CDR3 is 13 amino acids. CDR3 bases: TGCAGTGCTAGCGGCCTGGGAACCTACGAGCAGTACTTC. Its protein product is CSASGLGTYEQYF.